This T cell receptor (beta chain) was profiled in a study of blood T cell repertoires in COVID-19. V lost 1 base to trimming and J lost 4 bases, with 10 bases between them. This CDR3 region has 14 residues. The germline V gene has CDR1 SGHVS and CDR2 FQNEAQ. The repertoire was sequenced with immunoSEQ multiplex PCR; TCRdb's copy has only in-frame clones and lacks some. The data contain approximately 100,000 clones, about 89% of them singletons. The clonotype was recovered from a man in his fifties with acute or convalescent COVID-19. V usage is TRBV7-8 and J usage is TRBJ1-2, with TRBD1 as a possible D gene (5 bases). Sequencing was carried out using peripheral blood. CDR3 in amino acids: CASSLGQGTYGYTF. The CDR3 coding sequence is TGTGCCAGCAGCTTAGGGCAGGGTACCTATGGCTACACCTTC.